This T cell receptor beta chain was profiled in a study of cytomegalovirus exposure and HLA in healthy donors. Study-wide results and caveats: Using a false discovery rate of 0.05, a later analysis showed that 16,951 TCR beta sequences were associated with HLA alleles. Most TCR sequences were uncommon, yet certain public TCRs appeared in many donors. A later analysis by the authors found several of the most significant clusters apparently linked to common viral pathogens.

Comments on this clone: Its specificity is not known.

PCR employed 60 Vbeta and 13 Jbeta primers. Measured with immunoSEQ multiplex PCR; TCRdb has only the in-frame clones, and not every one. Of roughly 130,000 clones listed, 60% to 75% are singletons. Sequencing used PBMCs. The source of this sequence is a woman in her forties or fifties in good health and CMV-seropositive.

The CDR3 spells CASSKARRVTGELFF. The CDR3 nucleotides read TGTGCCAGCAGCAAAGCGCGTCGAGTCACCGGGGAGCTGTTTTTT. This chain links TRBV21-1 with TRBJ2-2; TRBD2, as called in the table, went unchecked against the DNA. TRBV21-1 is annotated as a pseudogene. The CDR3 has 15 residues.